These 2 T cell receptor beta chains came from one sample sequenced in a study of T cells in tuberculosis (dated by TCRdb to the late 2010s). PBMC were thawed, rested overnight, stained with a GMM-loaded CD1B tetramer, a Live/Dead dye and anti-CD3, and then sorted on a FACS Aria II. C32 glucose monomycolate purified from Rhodococcus equi was loaded onto CD1B tetramers. The library was made by the immunoSEQ multiplex PCR assay. TCRdb took over this immuneACCESS table, retaining in-frame rearrangements with V and J assigned. Such tables are incomplete; in checked studies, under half of the missing clones stem from an unresolved V gene, and the remainder is unexplained. The sample table shows about 59,000 clones, and about four fifths are seen once. The ten largest clones capture roughly 13% of the sample. Material for sequencing was CD1b-GMM tetramer-negative cells sorted from PBMCs. Per the publication, the cell subset or site label means: T cells not binding CD1B-GMM tetramer, sorted from same donor. The receptors here all came from an adult woman with latent tuberculosis.

The rearrangement joins TRBV5-1 to TRBJ2-3; D gene uncertain. V gave up 2 bases and J gave up 0 bases, with 10 bases separating them. This CDR3 comprises 15 residues. Germline V gene lookup returns CDR1 SGHRS and CDR2 YFSETQ. CDR3 nucleotide sequence: TGCGCCAGCAGCTTAGCGACTCCTAGCACAGATACGCAGTATTTT. As protein: CASSLATPSTDTQYF.

This chain links TRBV1 with TRBJ1-1; the table's D call TRBD1 went unverified against the DNA. TRBV1 is given as a pseudogene. This CDR3 contains 17 residues. The CDR3 DNA reads as TGCACCAGCAGCCTTGACAGGGGTGCCCCCCCCAACACTGAAGCTTTCTTT. This sequence encodes CTSSLDRGAPPNTEAFF.